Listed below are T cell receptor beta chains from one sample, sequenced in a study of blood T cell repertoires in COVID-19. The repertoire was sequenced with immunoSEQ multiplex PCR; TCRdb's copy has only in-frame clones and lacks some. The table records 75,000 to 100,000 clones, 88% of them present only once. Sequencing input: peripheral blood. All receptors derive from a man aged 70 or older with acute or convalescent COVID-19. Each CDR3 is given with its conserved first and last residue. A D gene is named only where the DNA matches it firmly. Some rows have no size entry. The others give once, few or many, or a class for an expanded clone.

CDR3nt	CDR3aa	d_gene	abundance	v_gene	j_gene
TGTGCCACCAGCAGAGGACAGGGAGACACCGGGGAGCTGTTTTTT	CATSRGQGDTGELFF	TRBD1	-	TRBV15	TRBJ2-2
TGTGCCAGCAGTCCGGGGACAGGAAACACCATATATTTT	CASSPGTGNTIYF	-	-	TRBV12-3/TRBV12-4	TRBJ1-3
TGTGCCAGTAGTCCTTTCGGACTAGCGGGAGGTTATGCCGGGGAGCTGTTTTTT	CASSPFGLAGGYAGELFF	TRBD2	-	TRBV19	TRBJ2-2
TGTGCCAGCAGCGTAGGGGGACAGGGGGCTGGAAACACCATATATTTT	CASSVGGQGAGNTIYF	TRBD1	few	TRBV9	TRBJ1-3
TGTGCCAGCAGTTTAGACAGGGGGAACACTGAAGCTTTCTTT	CASSLDRGNTEAFF	TRBD1	-	TRBV28	TRBJ1-1
TGCGCCAGCAGTCAATCGTTGGGGAGGTGTTCCTACAATGAGCAGTTCTTC	CASSQSLGRCSYNEQFF	-	-	TRBV23-1	TRBJ2-1
TGCGCCAGCAGCCCCAGGGGCGCGAACACCGGGGAGCTGTTTTTT	CASSPRGANTGELFF	-	-	TRBV5-1	TRBJ2-2
TGCGCCAGCAGCCAAGAGCAATACACACTATGGGAAAAACTGTTTTTT	CASSQEQYTLWEKLFF	-	once	TRBV4-1	TRBJ1-4
TGCAGCGGTATGACAGGAGGCGGCGGCTACACCTTC	CSGMTGGGGYTF	-	once	TRBV29-1	TRBJ1-2
TGCGCCAGCAGCTTGGTTCCGTCGGACAGGTACGAGCAGTACTTC	CASSLVPSDRYEQYF	TRBD1	-	TRBV5-1	TRBJ2-7
TGTGCCAGCAGGTTGGAGCCGAGCTCCTACGAGCAGTACTTC	CASRLEPSSYEQYF	-	-	TRBV7-2	TRBJ2-7
TGTGCCAGCAGTTTGTGGGTCGGGGCTGGAAACACCATATATTTT	CASSLWVGAGNTIYF	-	-	TRBV28	TRBJ1-3
TGTGCCAGCAGCTTAGGGGGGACAGGGATGAACACTGAAGCTTTCTTT	CASSLGGTGMNTEAFF	TRBD1	-	TRBV7-6	TRBJ1-1
TGTGCCAGCAGCGTTACAGGGATGAGAGAGCAGTACTTC	CASSVTGMREQYF	-	-	TRBV9	TRBJ2-7
TGCGCCAGCAGCCAAGTCGCAATTACTCTTTCGAACACCGGGGAGCTGTTTTTT	CASSQVAITLSNTGELFF	-	-	TRBV4-3	TRBJ2-2
TGTGCCAGCAGTGCCCCGGGGATAGATACGCAGTATTTT	CASSAPGIDTQYF	-	-	TRBV12-3/TRBV12-4	TRBJ2-3
TGTGCCAGCAGCCGTGACAGGGCGAACACCGGGGAGCTGTTTTTT	CASSRDRANTGELFF	TRBD1	-	TRBV5-4	TRBJ2-2
TGTGCCATCAGTGAGACAAACAATCTAGCCAAAAACATTCAGTACTTC	CAISETNNLAKNIQYF	-	-	TRBV10-3	TRBJ2-4
TGTGCCATCCACAGATCCCTGACTGAAGCTTTCTTT	CAIHRSLTEAFF	-	-	TRBV6-5	TRBJ1-1
TGTGCCAGCAGCCCGACAGGGGTACCCCCAAACAATGAGCAGTTCTTC	CASSPTGVPPNNEQFF	TRBD1	-	TRBV7-9	TRBJ2-1
TGTGCCAGCACCAGACGAATGGGGCCCCTAGCCAAAAACATTCAGTACTTC	CASTRRMGPLAKNIQYF	-	-	TRBV28	TRBJ2-4
TGCGCCAGCAGCTCTGCAGCGAACTCTGGAAACACCATATATTTT	CASSSAANSGNTIYF	-	-	TRBV5-1	TRBJ1-3
TGTGCCAGCAGCCAAGTCGGGACTAGCACAGATACGCAGTATTTT	CASSQVGTSTDTQYF	-	-	TRBV3-1/TRBV3-2	TRBJ2-3
TGTGCCAGCAGTTACGGACAGGGTAATTCCTACGAGCAGTACTTC	CASSYGQGNSYEQYF	TRBD1	-	TRBV6-2/TRBV6-3	TRBJ2-7
TGTGCCAGCAGTGATAGGCAGGGTAGGGCTTTCTTT	CASSDRQGRAFF	-	-	TRBV6-1	TRBJ1-1
TGTGCCAGCAGCTGGGAGGGACTAGCGGGGTCAATGTACACAGATACGCAGTATTTT	CASSWEGLAGSMYTDTQYF	TRBD2	-	TRBV5-6	TRBJ2-3
TGTGCCAGCAGACCCGACAGGGTGAACACTGAAGCTTTCTTT	CASRPDRVNTEAFF	TRBD1	-	TRBV11-2	TRBJ1-1
TGCGCCAGCAGCGGATCAGGGGCTTCGGATGAAAAACTGTTTTTT	CASSGSGASDEKLFF	-	-	TRBV5-1	TRBJ1-4
TGTGCCAGCAGTCCCTCCCTGGCGGCTCTCACTGGAAACACCATATATTTT	CASSPSLAALTGNTIYF	-	-	TRBV6-6	TRBJ1-3
TGTGCCAGCACCTCGCGGGCCAACACCGGGGAGCTGTTTTTT	CASTSRANTGELFF	-	-	TRBV3-1/TRBV3-2	TRBJ2-2
TGTGCCAGTAGTGGCAGGGGGTTTGTCTATGGCTACACCTTC	CASSGRGFVYGYTF	TRBD1	-	TRBV19	TRBJ1-2
TGCGCCAGCAGCTTTGGACAGACACGTTCCTACGAGCAGTACTTC	CASSFGQTRSYEQYF	-	-	TRBV5-1	TRBJ2-7
TGTGCCAGCAGCTTTGGACAGGGCACTGAAGCTTTCTTT	CASSFGQGTEAFF	TRBD1	few	TRBV5-6	TRBJ1-1
TGTGCCAGCAGCCAAACAGGAATGGGGAATCAGCCCCAGCATTTT	CASSQTGMGNQPQHF	-	few	TRBV7-2	TRBJ1-5
TGTGCCAGCAGGTCGACAGGAATTAACACTGAAGCTTTCTTT	CASRSTGINTEAFF	-	-	TRBV28	TRBJ1-1
TGTGCCAGCAGTTTCTCAGGGGGCATGAACACTGAAGCTTTCTTT	CASSFSGGMNTEAFF	TRBD1	-	TRBV6-5	TRBJ1-1
TGTGCCAGCAGTGCCCGCGGGGGGGGTACGAACACCGGGGAGCTGTTTTTT	CASSARGGGTNTGELFF	TRBD2	once	TRBV6-4	TRBJ2-2
TGTGCCAGCAGCTTGGGGGGAGTCGGAGGGGTGGACGAGCAGTACTTC	CASSLGGVGGVDEQYF	-	-	TRBV5-4	TRBJ2-7